The clone carrying this TCR beta chain was found a few times. The source of the sample is a study of beta chain features in type 1 diabetes. Whole-study context: In all, around 100 million sorted cells from all samples were analyzed.

Germline-derived CDR1 and CDR2 are SGHDT and YYEEEE. The CDR3 is made up of 14 amino acids. J was trimmed by 2 bases and V by 4 bases; bases with no gene match: 3. Reverse transcription of all isolated RNA meant that expressed TCRB transcripts were sequenced. The assay was immunoSEQ multiplex PCR, and TCRdb's table has in-frame clones only and misses some. Of some 330,000 clones in the sample, approximately 11% were seen once. The sequenced sample consisted of naive CD4+ T cells from blood. The clonotype was recovered from a woman aged 30 to 39 in good health. The rearrangement uses TRBV5-6 and TRBJ2-1; TRBD1 matches 7 bases. CDR3 loop: CASSADRPYNEQFF. The CDR3 DNA reads TGTGCCAGCAGCGCGGACAGGCCCTACAATGAGCAGTTCTTC.